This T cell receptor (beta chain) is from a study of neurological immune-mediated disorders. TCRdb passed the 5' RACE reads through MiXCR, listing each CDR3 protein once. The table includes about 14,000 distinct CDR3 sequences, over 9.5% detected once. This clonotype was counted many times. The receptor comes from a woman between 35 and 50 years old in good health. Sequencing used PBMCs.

The CDR3 region is CASSYLGLAGGHGTQYF. The CDR3 DNA reads as TGTGCCAGCAGTTACCTCGGACTAGCGGGGGGGCATGGTACGCAGTATTTT. The rearrangement uses TRBV6-5 and TRBJ2-3; 15 positions match TRBD2. V was clipped by 2 bases and J by 8 bases; unmatched bases: 8. Germline CDR1 is MNHEY and CDR2 is SVGAGI. This CDR3 has 17 residues.